This T cell receptor beta chain originates from a study of control samples from healthy donors and cancer patients. This CDR3 contains 14 residues. Per germline, CDR1 MNHNS and CDR2 SASEGT. V gave up 0 bases and J gave up 2 bases, with 7 bases separating them. The data were produced by immunoSEQ multiplex PCR, yet TCRdb's version contains in-frame clones alone and is incomplete. The table has fewer than 200,000 clones, around 91% seen once; the top ten hold over 1.1%. The V call is TRBV6-1, the J call TRBJ1-1; D is unclear. The specimen sequenced was blood. The origin of this receptor is a woman in her 50s in good health. CDR3 nucleotides: TGTGCCAGCAGTGAAGCGGGCAGCAACACTGAAGCTTTCTTT. Its translation: CASSEAGSNTEAFF.